Only a few counts were recorded for the clone carrying this T cell receptor (beta chain). Its antigen is not known. J lost 4 bases, V lost 4 bases, and 9 bases had no gene match. Looked up from germline, CDR1 is MDHEN and CDR2 is SYDVKM. The CDR3 is 16 amino acids. These data belong to a study of blood T cells in healthy people across ages. Study-level findings and limits: Naive T cell percentage by flow cytometry tracked strongly with beta diversity.

A second PCR of about 6 to 12 cycles used a sample-barcoded 5' primer and a J-beta primer mix. TCRdb re-derived calls from the 5' RACE reads in MiXCR, one entry per CDR3 protein. This table holds 750,000 to 850,000 distinct CDR3 sequences, around 25% found once. The donors, all healthy, were Caucasians living in Russia, aged about 6 to 90. The sample, 9 to 10 milliliters of peripheral blood, was drawn from each donor. These data were likewise used in another study, on T cells of mothers and their children.

The sequenced sample was blood. The chain uses TRBV28 and TRBJ1-1; TRBD1 matches at 10 bases. This clonotype was obtained from a boy under 18 in good health. The CDR3 loop is CASSSPAGTGVTEAFF. The CDR3 DNA follows: TGTGCCAGCAGTTCCCCTGCCGGGACAGGGGTCACTGAAGCTTTCTTT.